The clone carrying this T cell receptor (beta chain) has only a few counts. Its antigen remains unidentified. These data belong to a study of T-cell reconstitution after alpha-beta-depleted transplantation in children. The study, taken as a whole, reports: A year post-transplant, T-cell counts and diversity derived mostly from newly produced T cells. Surviving recipient T cells and thymic progenitors accounted for the high day-60 TCRbeta diversity observed in some patients. Expanded graft clones, several hundred of them, were reportedly the source of alpha-beta T cells about two months after transplant.

Using unique molecular identifiers, the investigators prepared the TCRbeta library. TCRdb re-analysed the PCR reads in MiXCR, keeping a single row per CDR3 protein. The repertoire holds about 340,000 distinct CDR3 sequences, with roughly 16% as singletons. The CDR3 covers 13 residues. Between the trimmed V and J ends, which lost 5 bases and 5 bases, there was a span of 12 bases. The germline V gene encodes CDR1 DFQATT and CDR2 SNEGSKA (reference sequence). The input for sequencing was PBMCs, mostly from graft donor cells, taken 360 days after TCRalphabeta/CD19-depleted stem cell transplant. This receptor was identified in a male patient between 2 and 15 years old who had a stem cell transplant for acute lymphoblastic leukemia, so the T cells may come from the graft donor. The V call is TRBV20-1, the J call TRBJ2-2; D is unresolved. The CDR3 sequence is CSASSMGTGELFF. DNA of the CDR3: TGCAGTGCTTCCTCCATGGGGACCGGGGAGCTGTTTTTT.